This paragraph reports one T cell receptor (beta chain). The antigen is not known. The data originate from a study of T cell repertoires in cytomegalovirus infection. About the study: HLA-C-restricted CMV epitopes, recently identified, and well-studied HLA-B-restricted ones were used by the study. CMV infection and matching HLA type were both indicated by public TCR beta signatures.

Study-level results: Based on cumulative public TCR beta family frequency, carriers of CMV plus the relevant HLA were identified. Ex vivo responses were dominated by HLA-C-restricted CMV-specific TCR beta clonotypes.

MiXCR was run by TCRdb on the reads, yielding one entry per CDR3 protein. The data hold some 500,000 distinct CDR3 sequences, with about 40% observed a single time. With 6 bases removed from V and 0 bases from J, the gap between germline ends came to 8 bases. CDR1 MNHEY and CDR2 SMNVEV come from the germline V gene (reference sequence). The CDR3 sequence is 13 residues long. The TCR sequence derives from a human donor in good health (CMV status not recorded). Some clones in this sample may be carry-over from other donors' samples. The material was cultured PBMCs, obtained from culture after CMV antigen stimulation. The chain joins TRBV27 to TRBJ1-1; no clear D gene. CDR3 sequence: CASRILMNTEAFF. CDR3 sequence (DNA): TGTGCCAGCAGAATACTCATGAACACTGAAGCTTTCTTT.